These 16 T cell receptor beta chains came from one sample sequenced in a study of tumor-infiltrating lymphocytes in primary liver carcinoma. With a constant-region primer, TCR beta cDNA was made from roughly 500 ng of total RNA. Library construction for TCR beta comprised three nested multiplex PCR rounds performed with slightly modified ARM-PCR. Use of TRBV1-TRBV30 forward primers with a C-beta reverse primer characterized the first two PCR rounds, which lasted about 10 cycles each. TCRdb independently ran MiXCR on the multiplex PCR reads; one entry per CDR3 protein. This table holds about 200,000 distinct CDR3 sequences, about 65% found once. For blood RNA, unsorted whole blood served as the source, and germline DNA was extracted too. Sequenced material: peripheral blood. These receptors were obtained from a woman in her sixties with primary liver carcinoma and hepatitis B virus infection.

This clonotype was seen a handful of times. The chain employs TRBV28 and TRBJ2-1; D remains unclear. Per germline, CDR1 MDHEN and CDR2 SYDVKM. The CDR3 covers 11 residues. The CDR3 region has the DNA TGTACCAACAGTTTGCCCCATGAGCAGTTCTTC. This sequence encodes CTNSLPHEQFF.

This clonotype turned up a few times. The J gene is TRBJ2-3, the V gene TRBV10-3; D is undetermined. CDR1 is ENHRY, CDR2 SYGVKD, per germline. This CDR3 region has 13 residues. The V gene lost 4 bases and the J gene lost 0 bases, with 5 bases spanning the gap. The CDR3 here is CAISAMSTDTQYF. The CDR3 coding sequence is TGTGCCATCAGTGCTATGAGCACAGATACGCAGTATTTT.

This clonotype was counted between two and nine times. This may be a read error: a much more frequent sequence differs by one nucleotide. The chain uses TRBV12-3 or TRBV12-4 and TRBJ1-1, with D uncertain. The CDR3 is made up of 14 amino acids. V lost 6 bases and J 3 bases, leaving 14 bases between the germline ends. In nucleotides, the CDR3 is TGTGCCAGCAGCCCCCACTTCCCGGACACTGAAGCTTTCTTT. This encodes CASSPHFPDTEAFF.

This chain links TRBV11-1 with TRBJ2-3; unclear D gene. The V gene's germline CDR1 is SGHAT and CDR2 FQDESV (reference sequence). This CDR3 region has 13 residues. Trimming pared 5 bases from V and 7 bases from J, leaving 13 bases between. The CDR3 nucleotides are TGTGCCAGCAGCCCAGGCCGGATGTATACGCAGTATTTT. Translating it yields CASSPGRMYTQYF. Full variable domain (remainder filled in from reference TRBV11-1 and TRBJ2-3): EAEVAQSPRYKITEKSQAVAFWCDPISGHATLYWYRQILGQGPELLVQFQDESVVDDSQLPKDRFSAERLKGVDSTLKIQPAELGDSAMYLCASSPGRMYTQYFGPGTRLTVL.

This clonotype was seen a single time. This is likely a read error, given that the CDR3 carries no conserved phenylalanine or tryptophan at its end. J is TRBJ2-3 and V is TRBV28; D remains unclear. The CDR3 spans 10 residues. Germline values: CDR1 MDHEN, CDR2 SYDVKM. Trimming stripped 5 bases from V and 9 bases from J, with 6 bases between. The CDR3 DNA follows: TGTGCCAGCAGTCAACGAACGCAGTATTAT. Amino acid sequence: CASSQRTQYY.

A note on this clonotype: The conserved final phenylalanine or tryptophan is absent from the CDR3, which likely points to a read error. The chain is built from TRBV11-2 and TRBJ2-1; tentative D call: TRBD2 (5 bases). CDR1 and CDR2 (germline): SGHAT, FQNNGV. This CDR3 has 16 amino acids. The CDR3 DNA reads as TGTACCAGCAGCTTAGCGCTTTCGGCGTCGTACAATGAGCAGTTCTTA. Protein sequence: CTSSLALSASYNEQFL.

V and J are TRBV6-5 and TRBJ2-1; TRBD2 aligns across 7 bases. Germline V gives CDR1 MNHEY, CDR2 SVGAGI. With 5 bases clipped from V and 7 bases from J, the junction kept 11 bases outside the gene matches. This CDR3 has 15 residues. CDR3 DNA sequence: TGTGCCAGCAGTCCCTCAGACAAGGGAGGGAATGAGCAGTTCTTC. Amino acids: CASSPSDKGGNEQFF.

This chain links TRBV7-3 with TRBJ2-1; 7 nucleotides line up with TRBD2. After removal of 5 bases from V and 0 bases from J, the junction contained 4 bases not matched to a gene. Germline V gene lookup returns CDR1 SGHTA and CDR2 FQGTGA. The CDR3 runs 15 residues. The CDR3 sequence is CASSPGTTSYNEQFF. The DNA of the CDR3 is TGTGCCAGCAGCCCCGGGACTACCTCCTACAATGAGCAGTTCTTC.

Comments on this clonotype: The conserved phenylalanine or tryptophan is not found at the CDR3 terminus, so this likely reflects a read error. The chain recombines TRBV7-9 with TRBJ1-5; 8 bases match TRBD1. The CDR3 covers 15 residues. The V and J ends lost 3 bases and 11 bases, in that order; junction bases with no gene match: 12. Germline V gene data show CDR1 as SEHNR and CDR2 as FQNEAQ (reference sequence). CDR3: CASSLGQAPIEAQHY. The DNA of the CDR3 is TGTGCCAGCAGCTTGGGACAGGCCCCGATTGAGGCCCAGCATTAT.

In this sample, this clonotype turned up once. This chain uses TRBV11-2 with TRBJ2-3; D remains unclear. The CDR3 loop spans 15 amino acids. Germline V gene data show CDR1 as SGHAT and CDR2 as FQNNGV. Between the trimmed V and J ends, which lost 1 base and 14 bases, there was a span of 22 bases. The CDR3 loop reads CASSLGGLSTDTRYF. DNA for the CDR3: TGTGCCAGCAGCTTAGGAGGCCTTAGCACAGATACCCGGTATTTT. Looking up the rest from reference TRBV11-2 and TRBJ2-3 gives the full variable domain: EAGVAQSPRYKIIEKRQSVAFWCNPISGHATLYWYQQILGQGPKLLIQFQNNGVVDDSQLPKDRFSAERLKGVDSTLKIQPAKLEDSAVYLCASSLGGLSTDTRYFGPGTRLTVL.

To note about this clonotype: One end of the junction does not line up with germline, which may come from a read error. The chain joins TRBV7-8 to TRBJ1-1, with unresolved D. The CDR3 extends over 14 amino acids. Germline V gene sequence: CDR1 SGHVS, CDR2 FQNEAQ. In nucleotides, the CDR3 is TGTGTCAGCAGCTTGCGGGGTGGGAAAACTGAAGCTTTCTTT. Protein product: CVSSLRGGKTEAFF.

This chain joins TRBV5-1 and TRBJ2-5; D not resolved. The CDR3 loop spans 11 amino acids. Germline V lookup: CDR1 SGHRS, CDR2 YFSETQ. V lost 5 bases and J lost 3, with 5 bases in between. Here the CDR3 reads CASSSKETQYF. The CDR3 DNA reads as TGCGCCAGCAGTTCCAAAGAGACCCAGTACTTC.

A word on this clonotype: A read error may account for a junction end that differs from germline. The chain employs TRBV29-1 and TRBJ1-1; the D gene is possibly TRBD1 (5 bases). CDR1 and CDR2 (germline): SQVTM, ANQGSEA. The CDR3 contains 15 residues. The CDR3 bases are TGCAGCGTTGGCCCGAGACAGAGCCTTAACATTGAAGCTTTCTTT. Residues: CSVGPRQSLNIEAFF.

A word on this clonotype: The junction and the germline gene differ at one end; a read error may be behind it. The DNA for the CDR3 is TGCGCCAGCAGTCACAGCAGGAGGTCCGATACGCAATATTTT. Protein sequence: CASSHSRRSDTQYF. V and J are TRBV5-1 and TRBJ2-3, with D maybe TRBD2 (5 bases). This CDR3 has 14 residues. CDR1 SGHRS and CDR2 YFSETQ come from the germline V gene.

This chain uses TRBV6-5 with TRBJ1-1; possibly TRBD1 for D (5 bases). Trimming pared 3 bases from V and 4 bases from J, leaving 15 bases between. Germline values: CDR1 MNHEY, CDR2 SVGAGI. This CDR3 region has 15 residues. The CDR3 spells CASSYKISGTTEAFF. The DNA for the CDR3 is TGTGCCAGCAGTTATAAGATCTCAGGGACCACTGAAGCTTTCTTT.

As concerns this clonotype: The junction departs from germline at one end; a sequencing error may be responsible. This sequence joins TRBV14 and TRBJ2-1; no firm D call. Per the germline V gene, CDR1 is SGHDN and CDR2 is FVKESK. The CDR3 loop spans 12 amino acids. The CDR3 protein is CANSQGINEQLF. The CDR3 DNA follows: TGTGCCAACAGCCAAGGCATCAATGAGCAGCTCTTC.